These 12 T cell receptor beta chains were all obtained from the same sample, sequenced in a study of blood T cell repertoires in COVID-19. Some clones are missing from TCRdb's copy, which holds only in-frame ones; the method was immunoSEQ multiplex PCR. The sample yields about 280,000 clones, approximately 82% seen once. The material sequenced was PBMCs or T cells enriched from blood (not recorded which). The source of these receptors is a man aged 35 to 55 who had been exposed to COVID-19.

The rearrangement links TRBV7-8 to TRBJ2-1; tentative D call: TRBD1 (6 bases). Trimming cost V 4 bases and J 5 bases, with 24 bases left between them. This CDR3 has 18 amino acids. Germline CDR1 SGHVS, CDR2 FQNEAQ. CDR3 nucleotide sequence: TGTGCCAGCAGCTCAGCCAATACAGGGTTTCCTAAGGACAATGAGCAGTTCTTC. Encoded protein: CASSSANTGFPKDNEQFF. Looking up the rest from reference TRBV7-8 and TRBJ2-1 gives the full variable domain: GAGVSQSPRYKVAKRGQDVALRCDPISGHVSLFWYQQALGQGPEFLTYFQNEAQLDKSGLPSDRFFAERPEGSVSTLKIQRTQQEDSAVYLCASSSANTGFPKDNEQFFGPGTRLTVL.

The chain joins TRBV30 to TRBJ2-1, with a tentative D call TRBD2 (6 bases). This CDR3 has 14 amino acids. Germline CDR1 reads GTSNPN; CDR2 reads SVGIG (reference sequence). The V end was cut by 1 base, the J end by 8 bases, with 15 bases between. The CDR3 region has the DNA TGTGCCTGGAGTGGGGGGAGGCCGATCGATGAGCAGTTCTTC. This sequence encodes CAWSGGRPIDEQFF.

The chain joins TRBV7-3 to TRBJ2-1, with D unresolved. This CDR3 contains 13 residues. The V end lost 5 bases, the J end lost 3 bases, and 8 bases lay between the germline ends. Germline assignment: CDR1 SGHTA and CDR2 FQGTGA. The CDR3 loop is CASSSEIYNEQFF. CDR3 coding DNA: TGTGCCAGCAGCAGCGAGATCTACAATGAGCAGTTCTTC.

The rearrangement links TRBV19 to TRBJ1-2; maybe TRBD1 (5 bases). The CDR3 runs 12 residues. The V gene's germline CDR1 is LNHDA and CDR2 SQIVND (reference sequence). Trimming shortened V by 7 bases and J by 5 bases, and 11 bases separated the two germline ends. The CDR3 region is CASTRTSYGYTF. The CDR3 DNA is TGTGCCAGTACCCGGACATCATATGGCTACACCTTC.

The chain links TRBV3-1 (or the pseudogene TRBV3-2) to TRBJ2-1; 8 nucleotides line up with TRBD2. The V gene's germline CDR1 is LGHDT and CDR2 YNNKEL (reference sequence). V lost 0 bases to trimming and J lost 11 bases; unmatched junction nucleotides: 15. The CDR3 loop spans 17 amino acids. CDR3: CASSQDFAAGAGKQQFF. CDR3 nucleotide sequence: TGTGCCAGCAGCCAAGATTTTGCAGCGGGAGCGGGTAAACAGCAGTTCTTC.

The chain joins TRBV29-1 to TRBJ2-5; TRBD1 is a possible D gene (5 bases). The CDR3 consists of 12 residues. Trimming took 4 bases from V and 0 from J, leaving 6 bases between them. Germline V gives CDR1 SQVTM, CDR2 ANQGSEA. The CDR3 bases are TGCAGCGTTGCAGGGTACCAAGAGACCCAGTACTTC. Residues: CSVAGYQETQYF.

The CDR3 sequence is CASSSTGTGNTEAFF. CDR3 bases: TGTGCCAGCAGCTCTACCGGGACAGGGAACACTGAAGCTTTCTTT. The gene calls are TRBV11-3 and TRBJ1-1; 8 bases fit TRBD1. The J segment lost 1 base and the V segment lost 4 bases, leaving 5 bases of the junction unmatched. CDR3 length: 15 residues. Per the germline V gene, CDR1 is SGHNT and CDR2 is YENEEA.

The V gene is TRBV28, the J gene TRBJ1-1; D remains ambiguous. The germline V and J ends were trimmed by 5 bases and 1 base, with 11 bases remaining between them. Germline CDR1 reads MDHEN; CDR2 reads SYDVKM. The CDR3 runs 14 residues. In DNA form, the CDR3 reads TGTGCCAGCAGTCCCCCGGGTTGGAACACTGAAGCTTTCTTT. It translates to CASSPPGWNTEAFF.

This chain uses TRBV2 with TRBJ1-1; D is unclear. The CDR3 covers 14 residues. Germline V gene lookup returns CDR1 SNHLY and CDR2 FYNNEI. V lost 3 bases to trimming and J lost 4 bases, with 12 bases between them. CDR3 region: CASSDLYTPTEAFF. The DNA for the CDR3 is TGTGCCAGCAGTGATTTATACACACCCACTGAAGCTTTCTTT.

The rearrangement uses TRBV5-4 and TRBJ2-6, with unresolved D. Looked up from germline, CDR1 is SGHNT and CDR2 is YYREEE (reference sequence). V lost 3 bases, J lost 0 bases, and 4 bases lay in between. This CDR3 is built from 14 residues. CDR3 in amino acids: CASSSVSGANVLTF. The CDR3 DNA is TGTGCCAGCAGCTCCGTCTCTGGGGCCAACGTCCTGACTTTC.

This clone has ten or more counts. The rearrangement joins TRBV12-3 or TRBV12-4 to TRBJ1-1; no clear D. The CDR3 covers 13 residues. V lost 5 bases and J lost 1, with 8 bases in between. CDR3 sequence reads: CASSGRENTEAFF. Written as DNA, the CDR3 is TGTGCCAGCAGTGGCCGGGAGAACACTGAAGCTTTCTTT.

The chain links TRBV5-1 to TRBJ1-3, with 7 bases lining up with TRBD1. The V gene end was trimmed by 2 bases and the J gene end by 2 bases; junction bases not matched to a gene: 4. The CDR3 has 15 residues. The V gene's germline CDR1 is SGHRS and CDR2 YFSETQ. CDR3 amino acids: CASSFLTGTGNTIYF. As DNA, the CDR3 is TGCGCCAGCAGCTTTCTGACAGGGACTGGAAACACCATATATTTT.